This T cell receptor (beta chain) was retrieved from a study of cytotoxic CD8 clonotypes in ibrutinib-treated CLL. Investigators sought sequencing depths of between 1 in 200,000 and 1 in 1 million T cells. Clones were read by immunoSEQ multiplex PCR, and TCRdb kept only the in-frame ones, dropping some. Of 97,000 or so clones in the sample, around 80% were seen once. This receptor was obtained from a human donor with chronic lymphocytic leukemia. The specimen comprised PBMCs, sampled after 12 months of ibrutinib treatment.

CDR3 amino acids: CASRRQGDTIYF. The CDR3 DNA reads as TGTGCCAGCAGGAGACAGGGGGACACCATATATTTT. The V gene is TRBV2, the J gene TRBJ1-3; 9 nucleotides align to TRBD1. This CDR3 region has 12 residues. The germline CDR1 and CDR2 sequences are SNHLY and FYNNEI. J lost 8 bases, V lost 6 bases, and 2 bases had no gene match.